This record looks at one T cell receptor (beta chain) sequence and its context. Some clones are missing from TCRdb's copy, which holds only in-frame ones; the method was immunoSEQ multiplex PCR. The sample records around 450,000 clones, around nine tenths being singletons. The junction had 8 bases not matched to a gene; V was cut back by 10 bases and J by 6 bases. This CDR3 is 13 amino acids long. Germline V gene sequence: CDR1 SNHLY, CDR2 FYNNEI. The sample is drawn from a study of blood T cell repertoires in COVID-19. Study-wide background: Acute-phase and convalescent COVID-19 samples originated in the United States, Italy and Spain.

The chain joins TRBV2 to TRBJ1-4; TRBD1 matches at 7 bases. The sequence derives from a woman aged 18-29 years with acute COVID-19. The specimen sequenced was PBMCs or T cells enriched from blood (not recorded which). CDR3 nucleotides: TGTGCCACGACAGGGAATATCGATGAAAAACTGTTTTTT. Translation gives CATTGNIDEKLFF.